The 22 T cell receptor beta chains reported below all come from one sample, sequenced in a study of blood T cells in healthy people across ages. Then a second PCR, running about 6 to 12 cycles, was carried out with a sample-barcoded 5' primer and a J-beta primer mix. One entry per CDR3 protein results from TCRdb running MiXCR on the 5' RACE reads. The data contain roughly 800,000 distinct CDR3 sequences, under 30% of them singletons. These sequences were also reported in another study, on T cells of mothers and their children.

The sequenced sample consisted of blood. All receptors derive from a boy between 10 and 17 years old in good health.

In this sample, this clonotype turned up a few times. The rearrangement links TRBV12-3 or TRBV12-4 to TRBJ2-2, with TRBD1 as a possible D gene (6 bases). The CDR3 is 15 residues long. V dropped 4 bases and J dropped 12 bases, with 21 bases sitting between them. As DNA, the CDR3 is TGTGCCAGCAGTTCTTGGACAGTTGATAGCAAGCAGCTGTTTTTT. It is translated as CASSSWTVDSKQLFF.

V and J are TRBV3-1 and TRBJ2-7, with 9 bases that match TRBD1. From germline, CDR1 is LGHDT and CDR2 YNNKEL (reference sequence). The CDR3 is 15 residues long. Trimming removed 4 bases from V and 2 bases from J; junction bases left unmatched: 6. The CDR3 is CASSLQGQGTYEQYF. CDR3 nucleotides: TGTGCCAGCAGCCTCCAGGGACAGGGAACCTACGAGCAGTACTTC.

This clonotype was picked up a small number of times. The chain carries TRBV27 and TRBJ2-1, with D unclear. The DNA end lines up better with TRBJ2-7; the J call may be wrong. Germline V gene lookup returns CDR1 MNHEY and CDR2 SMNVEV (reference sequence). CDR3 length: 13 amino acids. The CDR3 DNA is TGTGCCAGCAGTTCCCGGGTTCTCTACGAGCAGTACTTC. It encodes CASSSRVLYEQYF.

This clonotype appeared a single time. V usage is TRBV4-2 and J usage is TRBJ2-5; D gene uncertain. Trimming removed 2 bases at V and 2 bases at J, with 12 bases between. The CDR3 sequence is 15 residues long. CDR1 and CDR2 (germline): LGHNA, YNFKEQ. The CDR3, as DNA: TGTGCCAGCAGCCAACCGACGACGGTTCAAGAGACCCAGTACTTC. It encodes CASSQPTTVQETQYF.

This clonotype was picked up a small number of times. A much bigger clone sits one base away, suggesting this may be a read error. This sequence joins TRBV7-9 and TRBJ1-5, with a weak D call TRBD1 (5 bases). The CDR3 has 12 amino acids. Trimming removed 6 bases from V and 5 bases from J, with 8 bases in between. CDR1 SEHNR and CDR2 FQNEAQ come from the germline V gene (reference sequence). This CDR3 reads CASSAGDQPQHF. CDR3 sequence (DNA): TGTGCCAGCAGTGCGGGGGATCAGCCCCAGCATTTT.

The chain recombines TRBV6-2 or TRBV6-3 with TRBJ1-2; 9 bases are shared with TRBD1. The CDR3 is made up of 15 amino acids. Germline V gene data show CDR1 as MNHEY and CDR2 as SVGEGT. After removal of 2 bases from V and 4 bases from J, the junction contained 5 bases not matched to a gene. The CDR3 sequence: CASSYAGTGSYGYTF. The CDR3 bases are TGTGCCAGCAGTTACGCCGGGACAGGGTCCTATGGCTACACCTTC.

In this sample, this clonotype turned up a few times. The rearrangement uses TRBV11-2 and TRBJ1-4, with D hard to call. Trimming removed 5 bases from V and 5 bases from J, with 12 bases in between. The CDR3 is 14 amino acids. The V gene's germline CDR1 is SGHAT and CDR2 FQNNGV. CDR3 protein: CASSPWPRNEKLFF. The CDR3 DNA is TGTGCCAGCAGCCCATGGCCACGGAATGAAAAACTGTTTTTT.

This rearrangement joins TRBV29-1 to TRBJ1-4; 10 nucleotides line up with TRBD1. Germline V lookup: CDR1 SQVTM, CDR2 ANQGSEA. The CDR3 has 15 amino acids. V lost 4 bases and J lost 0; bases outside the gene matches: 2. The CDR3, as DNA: TGCAGCGTTGGACAGGGGGCTACAACTAATGAAAAACTGTTTTTT. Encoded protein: CSVGQGATTNEKLFF.

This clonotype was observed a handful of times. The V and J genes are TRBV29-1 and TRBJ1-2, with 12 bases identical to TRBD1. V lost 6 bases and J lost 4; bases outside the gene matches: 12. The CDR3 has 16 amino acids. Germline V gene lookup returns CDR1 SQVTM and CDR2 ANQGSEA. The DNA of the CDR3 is TGCAGCGTGGAACTCTCCCGGGACAGGGGGCTCTATGGCTACACCTTC. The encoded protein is CSVELSRDRGLYGYTF.

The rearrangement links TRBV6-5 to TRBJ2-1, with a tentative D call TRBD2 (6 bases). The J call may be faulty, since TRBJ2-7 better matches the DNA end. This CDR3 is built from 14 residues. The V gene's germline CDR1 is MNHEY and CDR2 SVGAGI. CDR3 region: CASSYSWQGGEQYF. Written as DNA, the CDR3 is TGTGCCAGCAGTTACTCGTGGCAGGGAGGCGAGCAGTACTTC.

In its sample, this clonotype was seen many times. The CDR3 is CASSLGSGGDNEQFF. CDR3 in DNA: TGTGCCAGCAGCTTAGGTAGCGGGGGGGACAATGAGCAGTTCTTC. The chain has TRBV11-2 and TRBJ2-1; 11 positions agree with TRBD2. This CDR3 spans 15 amino acids. The junction had 1 base not matched to a gene; V was cut back by 1 base and J by 5 bases. Germline CDR1 and CDR2: SGHAT and FQNNGV. The entire variable domain, with the rest obtained from reference TRBV11-2 and TRBJ2-1, is as follows: EAGVAQSPRYKIIEKRQSVAFWCNPISGHATLYWYQQILGQGPKLLIQFQNNGVVDDSQLPKDRFSAERLKGVDSTLKIQPAKLEDSAVYLCASSLGSGGDNEQFFGPGTRLTVL.

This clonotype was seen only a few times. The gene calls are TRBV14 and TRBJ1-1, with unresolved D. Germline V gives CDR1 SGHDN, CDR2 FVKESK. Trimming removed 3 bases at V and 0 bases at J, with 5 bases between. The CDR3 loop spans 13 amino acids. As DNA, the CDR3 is TGTGCCAGCAGCCAGTCGCTGAACACTGAAGCTTTCTTT. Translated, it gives CASSQSLNTEAFF.

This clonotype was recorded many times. CDR3 residues: CASSPVGQNTGELFF. DNA for the CDR3: TGCGCCAGCAGCCCGGTGGGACAGAACACCGGGGAGCTGTTTTTT. The chain employs TRBV5-1 and TRBJ2-2; TRBD1 might be the D (6 bases). Germline CDR1 and CDR2: SGHRS and YFSETQ. The germline V and J ends were trimmed by 4 bases and 1 base, with 11 bases remaining between them. The length of the CDR3 is 15 residues. Complete variable domain (other parts from reference TRBV5-1 and TRBJ2-2): KAGVTQTPRYLIKTRGQQVTLSCSPISGHRSVSWYQQTPGQGLQFLFEYFSETQRNKGNFPGRFSGRQFSNSRSEMNVSTLELGDSALYLCASSPVGQNTGELFFGEGSRLTVL.

The CDR3 region has the DNA TGCAGTGCTAGAGACCCGCAGAGAAACATTCAGTACTTC. Translation gives CSARDPQRNIQYF. This sequence joins TRBV20-1 and TRBJ2-4; D unresolved. The CDR3 runs 13 residues. Germline assignment: CDR1 DFQATT and CDR2 SNEGSKA (reference sequence). With 0 bases removed from V and 6 bases from J, the gap between germline ends came to 9 bases.

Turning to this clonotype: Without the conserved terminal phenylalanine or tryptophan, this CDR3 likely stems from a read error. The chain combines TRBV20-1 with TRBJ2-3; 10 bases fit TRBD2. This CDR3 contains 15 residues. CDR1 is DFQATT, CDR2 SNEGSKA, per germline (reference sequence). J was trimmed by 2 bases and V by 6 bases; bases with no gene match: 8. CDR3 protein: CSAPGLAGDTDTQYL. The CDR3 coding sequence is TGCAGTGCACCGGGCCTAGCGGGAGACACAGATACGCAGTATCTT.

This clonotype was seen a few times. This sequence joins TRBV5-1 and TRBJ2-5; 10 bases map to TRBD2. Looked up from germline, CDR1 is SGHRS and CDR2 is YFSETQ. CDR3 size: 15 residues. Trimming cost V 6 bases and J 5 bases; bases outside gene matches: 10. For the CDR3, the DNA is TGCGCCAGCAATAGCGGGGGGCCAGTCGCCGAGACCCAGTACTTC. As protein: CASNSGGPVAETQYF.

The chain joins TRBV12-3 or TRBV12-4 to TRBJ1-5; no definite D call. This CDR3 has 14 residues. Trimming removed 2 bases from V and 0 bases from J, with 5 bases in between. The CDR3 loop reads CASSLLDSNQPQHF. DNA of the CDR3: TGTGCCAGCAGTTTATTAGATAGCAATCAGCCCCAGCATTTT.

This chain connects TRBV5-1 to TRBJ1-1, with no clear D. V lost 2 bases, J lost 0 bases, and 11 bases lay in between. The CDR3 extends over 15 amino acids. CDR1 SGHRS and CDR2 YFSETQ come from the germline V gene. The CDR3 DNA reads TGCGCCAGCAGCTTATCTAGGACCCTGAACACTGAAGCTTTCTTT. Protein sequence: CASSLSRTLNTEAFF.

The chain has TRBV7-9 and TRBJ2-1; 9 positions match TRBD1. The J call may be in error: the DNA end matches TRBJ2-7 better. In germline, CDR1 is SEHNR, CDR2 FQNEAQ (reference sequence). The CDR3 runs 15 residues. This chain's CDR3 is CASSLAGQGLGEQYF. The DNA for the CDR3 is TGTGCCAGCAGCTTAGCGGGACAGGGATTGGGAGAGCAGTACTTC.

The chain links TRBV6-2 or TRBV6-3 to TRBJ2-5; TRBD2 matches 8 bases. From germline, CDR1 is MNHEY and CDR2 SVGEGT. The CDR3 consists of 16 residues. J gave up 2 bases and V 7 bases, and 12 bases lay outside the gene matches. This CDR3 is CASTLGPSGHQETQYF. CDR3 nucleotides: TGTGCCAGCACTTTAGGTCCTAGCGGGCATCAAGAGACCCAGTACTTC.

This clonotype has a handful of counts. The CDR3 spells CSARDEGASRQVTDTQYF. The CDR3 DNA is TGCAGTGCTAGAGATGAGGGGGCGTCCCGGCAGGTCACAGATACGCAGTATTTT. The V call is TRBV20-1, the J call TRBJ2-3; 7 nucleotides match TRBD1. CDR1 is DFQATT, CDR2 SNEGSKA, per germline (reference sequence). The junction had 14 bases not matched to a gene; V was cut back by 0 bases and J by 2 bases. The CDR3 is 18 amino acids.

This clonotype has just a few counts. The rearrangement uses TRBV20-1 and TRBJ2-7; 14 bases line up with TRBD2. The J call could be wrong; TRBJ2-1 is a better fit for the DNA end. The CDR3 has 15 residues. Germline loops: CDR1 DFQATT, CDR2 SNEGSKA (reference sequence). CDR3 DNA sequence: TGCAGTGCTAGCGGGGGGACTAGCGGGAGCAATGAGCAGTTCTTC. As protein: CSASGGTSGSNEQFF.